This TCR beta chain was recorded in a study of blood T cells in healthy people across ages. Overall study findings and caveats: With age, beta diversity per million T cells declined roughly linearly, significantly by 30 to 50. Since the PBMCs were unsorted, naive and antigen-experienced cells could not be conclusively compared. Long-lived donors carried more naive CD4+ cells and greater diversity than aged donors.

With a J-beta primer mix and a sample-barcoded 5' primer, a second PCR ran about 6 to 11 cycles. TCRdb called the 5' RACE reads again in MiXCR, with one record for every CDR3 protein. The sample carries about 1.4 million distinct CDR3 sequences, roughly 64% recorded once. CDR1 is SGDLS, CDR2 YYNGEE, per germline. V gave up 0 bases and J gave up 4 bases, with 8 bases separating them. The CDR3 covers 14 residues. For this clonotype: Its specificity is unknown.

This clonotype originated in a man between 18 and 29 years old in good health. The source material was blood. V is TRBV9 and J is TRBJ2-1; D remains unclear. CDR3 nucleotides: TGTGCCAGCAGCGTAGAGGTAGGATACAATGAGCAGTTCTTC. This translates into CASSVEVGYNEQFF.